This TCR beta chain was obtained from a study of blood T cell repertoires in COVID-19. Study context: COVID-19 samples, acute and convalescent, were from the United States, Italy and Spain.

V was cut by 5 bases and J by 7 bases, with 11 bases left in between. Germline assignment: CDR1 SQVTM and CDR2 ANQGSEA. This CDR3 is built from 12 residues. This clone was seen only once. Original handling: How many nucleated cells were present was estimated from reference gene primer amplification. The assay was immunoSEQ multiplex PCR, and TCRdb's table has in-frame clones only and misses some. V, J and clone size derive from that table, while D and trimming were established from the DNA sequence. The sample includes roughly 62,000 clones, approximately 80% of them seen just once. The receptor's source is a man in his 60s with acute or convalescent COVID-19. The material sequenced was peripheral blood. J is TRBJ1-4 and V is TRBV29-1, with D maybe TRBD1 (5 bases). The CDR3, as DNA: TGCAGCGTTTTAGGTAGGGGTGAAAAACTGTTTTTT. Translating gives CSVLGRGEKLFF.